These 25 T cell receptor beta chains were all obtained from the same sample, sequenced in a study of response to subunit inactivated influenza vaccine. TCRdb passed the RT-PCR reads through MiXCR, listing each CDR3 protein once. The data hold over 650,000 distinct CDR3 sequences, with less than 20% observed a single time. Here the sequenced sample was PBMCs from blood, taken more than 4 days after vaccination. These receptor sequences come from a middle-aged man who received an inactivated influenza vaccine.

The V gene is TRBV4-3, the J gene TRBJ1-6; 8 nucleotides align to TRBD1. The CDR3 extends over 15 amino acids. The junction had 6 bases not matched to a gene; V was cut back by 4 bases and J by 7 bases. Germline V gene lookup returns CDR1 LGHNA and CDR2 YSLEER. In nucleotides, the CDR3 is TGCGCCAGCAGCCTCACGACAGGGGACAATTCACCCCTCCACTTT. Amino acids: CASSLTTGDNSPLHF.

This clonotype was counted only a few times. This chain uses TRBV7-2 with TRBJ2-4; D is undetermined. The germline gives CDR1 SGHTA, CDR2 FQGNSA. V lost 1 base and J lost 0, with 13 bases in between. The CDR3 is made up of 17 amino acids. This CDR3 is CASSLVSRSPAKNIQYF. The CDR3 DNA is TGTGCCAGCAGCTTAGTATCCCGCAGTCCAGCCAAAAACATTCAGTACTTC.

On this clonotype itself: A read error may account for a junction end that differs from germline. The J gene is TRBJ2-1, the V gene TRBV7-2, with D perhaps being TRBD1 or TRBD2 (5 bases each). Germline V CDR1 and CDR2: SGHTA, FQGNSA. The CDR3 sequence is 14 residues long. CDR3 in DNA: TGTGCCAGCAGCGGGACCCTGGGCCGCAATGAGCAGTCCTTC. This gives the protein CASSGTLGRNEQSF.

This clonotype appeared many times. CDR3 in DNA: TGTGCCAGCTCGAGACTAGCTAGCTACGAGCAGTACTTC. Translated: CASSRLASYEQYF. V gene TRBV3-1 combines with J gene TRBJ2-7; 7 nucleotides agree with TRBD2. Germline CDR1 and CDR2: LGHDT and YNNKEL (reference sequence). The CDR3 consists of 13 residues. Trimming took 8 bases from V and 3 from J; bases not matched to a gene: 7.

The chain recombines TRBV3-1 with TRBJ2-1; weak D call: TRBD1 (5 bases). The germline gives CDR1 LGHDT, CDR2 YNNKEL (reference sequence). The CDR3 extends over 17 amino acids. Between the trimmed V and J ends, which lost 3 bases and 0 bases, there was a span of 15 bases. DNA of the CDR3: TGTGCCAGCAGCCAGGGAAGACAGTGGAGCTCCTACAATGAGCAGTTCTTC. Amino acid sequence: CASSQGRQWSSYNEQFF.

The sample holds a few counts of this clonotype. The chain is built from TRBV5-6 and TRBJ1-5, with 10 bases aligning to TRBD1. The germline V gene has CDR1 SGHDT and CDR2 YYEEEE. The CDR3 runs 15 residues. The V segment lost 2 bases and the J segment 5 bases; nucleotides outside the gene matches: 4. CDR3 nucleotides: TGTGCCAGCAGCTTCCGGGACAGGGGCGATCAGCCCCAGCATTTT. It specifies CASSFRDRGDQPQHF.

This chain connects TRBV9 to TRBJ2-3, with D uncertain. V lost 3 bases and J lost 1, with 6 bases in between. CDR3 length: 13 amino acids. CDR1 is SGDLS, CDR2 YYNGEE, per germline. In nucleotides, the CDR3 is TGTGCCAGCAGCGCGTGGGGCACAGATACGCAGTATTTT. This sequence encodes CASSAWGTDTQYF.

The V call is TRBV5-1, the J call TRBJ1-3; 9 bases align to TRBD1. Trimming at V came to 1 base and at J to 3 bases, leaving 11 bases not matched to a gene. The length of the CDR3 is 18 residues. Germline V gives CDR1 SGHRS, CDR2 YFSETQ. As DNA, the CDR3 is TGCGCCAGCAGCTTGTATACGTCGGGACAGGGCTTTGGAAACACCATATATTTT. Encoded protein: CASSLYTSGQGFGNTIYF.

At least ten counts were recorded for this clonotype. The chain is built from TRBV12-3 or TRBV12-4 and TRBJ1-2; D remains ambiguous. CDR3 length equals 10 residues. V was pared by 9 bases and J by 6 bases, with 8 bases between. The CDR3 loop is CASFKDGYTF. The CDR3 region has the DNA TGTGCCAGTTTTAAGGATGGCTACACCTTC.

The chain carries TRBV7-3 and TRBJ2-7; D remains ambiguous. Per germline, CDR1 SGHTA and CDR2 FQGTGA. The germline V and J ends were trimmed by 1 base and 6 bases, with 19 bases remaining between them. The CDR3 covers 16 residues. The CDR3 sequence is CASSLNPSLRNSEQYF. In DNA, the CDR3 is TGTGCCAGCAGCTTAAACCCCTCGCTACGTAATAGCGAGCAGTACTTC.

This clonotype was detected ten times or more. This chain uses TRBV20-1 with TRBJ2-7; D is unresolved. The CDR3 consists of 11 residues. Trimming pared 6 bases from V and 4 bases from J, leaving 10 bases between. Germline CDR1 is DFQATT and CDR2 is SNEGSKA (reference sequence). The CDR3, as DNA: TGCAGTGCAGGACCCTCTTACGAGCAGTACTTC. As protein: CSAGPSYEQYF.

V and J are TRBV29-1 and TRBJ2-7, with TRBD1 matching over 12 bases. CDR3 length: 12 residues. Germline-derived CDR1 and CDR2 are SQVTM and ANQGSEA. The ends lost 5 bases at V and 6 bases at J; junction bases unmatched: 2. The CDR3 DNA is TGCAGCGTTTTGGGACAGGGGGCCGAGCAGTACTTC. This translates into CSVLGQGAEQYF.

This clonotype was detected ten times or more. The chain joins TRBV6-5 to TRBJ2-1, with a tentative D call TRBD2 (5 bases). The V end was cut by 6 bases, the J end by 9 bases, with 12 bases between. Germline V gives CDR1 MNHEY, CDR2 SVGAGI. The CDR3 length is 12 residues. The CDR3 sequence: CASSPLGGEQFF. The CDR3 DNA is TGTGCCAGCAGCCCACTAGGCGGTGAGCAGTTCTTC.

The V gene is TRBV10-3, the J gene TRBJ2-3; 12 bases are a match to TRBD2. With V trimmed by 5 bases and J by 6 bases, 3 bases remained unmatched. Germline V gene sequence: CDR1 ENHRY, CDR2 SYGVKD. CDR3 length: 14 amino acids. The CDR3 coding sequence is TGTGCCATCAGTCGACTAGCGGGAGAGGATACGCAGTATTTT. Its translation is CAISRLAGEDTQYF.

This clonotype was picked up a small number of times. The chain joins TRBV20-1 to TRBJ2-7, with no clear D. V was pared by 3 bases and J by 3 bases, with 12 bases between. The CDR3 runs to 13 residues. Germline CDR1 DFQATT, CDR2 SNEGSKA (reference sequence). The DNA for the CDR3 is TGCAGTGCTAGTCTCCCCTGGGACTACGAGCAGTACTTC. It encodes CSASLPWDYEQYF.

The chain recombines TRBV5-1 with TRBJ1-2; 9 nucleotides align to TRBD1. CDR3 length: 16 residues. CDR1 is SGHRS and CDR2 is YFSETQ in the germline V gene. J lost 4 bases, V lost 0 bases, and 7 bases had no gene match. The CDR3 protein is CASSLASGQGTYGYTF. Written as DNA, the CDR3 is TGCGCCAGCAGCTTGGCGTCGGGACAGGGTACCTATGGCTACACCTTC. Full variable domain (outside the CDR3, taken from reference TRBV5-1 and TRBJ1-2): KAGVTQTPRYLIKTRGQQVTLSCSPISGHRSVSWYQQTPGQGLQFLFEYFSETQRNKGNFPGRFSGRQFSNSRSEMNVSTLELGDSALYLCASSLASGQGTYGYTFGSGTRLTVV.

The chain carries TRBV12-3 or TRBV12-4 and TRBJ2-1; 7 positions agree with TRBD1. The CDR3 extends over 13 amino acids. J was trimmed by 8 bases and V by 6 bases; bases with no gene match: 7. CDR3 sequence reads: CASSRDRADEQFF. The DNA for the CDR3 is TGTGCCAGCAGCCGCGACAGGGCCGATGAGCAGTTCTTC.

This rearrangement joins TRBV9 to TRBJ2-4; 7 bases are shared with TRBD1. The V and J ends lost 3 bases and 7 bases, in that order; junction bases with no gene match: 13. CDR3 size: 16 residues. Germline V gene data show CDR1 as SGDLS and CDR2 as YYNGEE. The CDR3 DNA is TGTGCCAGCAGCGACGAACAGGGGATGATTTTGAACATTCAGTACTTC. Its protein product is CASSDEQGMILNIQYF.

This clonotype was seen a few times. This chain connects TRBV20-1 to TRBJ1-5; the D gene is possibly TRBD1 (5 bases). V lost 5 bases to trimming and J lost 8 bases, with 16 bases between them. This CDR3 contains 13 residues. Germline loops: CDR1 DFQATT, CDR2 SNEGSKA (reference sequence). DNA of the CDR3: TGCAGTGCTTCAGACAGTCCTCAGGAGCCCCAGCATTTT. Residues: CSASDSPQEPQHF.

This clonotype was picked up a small number of times. The chain recombines TRBV12-3 or TRBV12-4 with TRBJ1-3, with D unclear. V was trimmed by 7 bases and J by 2 bases, leaving 3 bases between them. This CDR3 is 11 amino acids long. The CDR3 here is CASNAGNTIYF. The CDR3 nucleotides read TGTGCCAGCAACGCTGGAAACACCATATATTTT.

The chain employs TRBV10-3 and TRBJ2-7, with TRBD1 identical over 9 bases. Germline CDR1 ENHRY, CDR2 SYGVKD. CDR3 length: 15 residues. With 8 bases clipped from V and 1 base from J, the junction kept 9 bases outside the gene matches. The CDR3 protein is CAIHPTGTGSYEQYF. The CDR3 nucleotides are TGTGCCATCCACCCTACCGGGACAGGGTCCTACGAGCAGTACTTC.

This clonotype was observed a handful of times. The rearrangement links TRBV10-3 to TRBJ2-3; 7 nucleotides line up with TRBD2. Germline V gene sequence: CDR1 ENHRY, CDR2 SYGVKD. The CDR3 length is 15 residues. V trimming: 8 bases; J trimming: 2 bases; junction bases outside the gene matches: 10. The CDR3 coding sequence is TGTGCCATCGGCACACGGACTAGGATCACAGATACGCAGTATTTT. It specifies CAIGTRTRITDTQYF.

This clonotype was counted a few times. The V gene is TRBV28, the J gene TRBJ2-7; 13 nucleotides agree with TRBD2. V was clipped by 2 bases and J by 1 base; unmatched bases: 5. Germline CDR1 MDHEN, CDR2 SYDVKM. This CDR3 comprises 17 residues. The CDR3 sequence: CASSLELAGGSSYEQYF. In nucleotides, the CDR3 is TGTGCCAGCAGTTTAGAACTAGCGGGAGGGTCATCCTACGAGCAGTACTTC.

The CDR3 nucleotides read TGTGCCAGCAGAGGACTAGTCGGCGGCGCGCAGTATTTT. Residues: CASRGLVGGAQYF. This rearrangement joins TRBV6-1 to TRBJ2-3; 7 bases map to TRBD2. Per the germline V gene, CDR1 is MNHNS and CDR2 is SASEGT. The CDR3 runs to 13 residues. After removal of 6 bases from V and 10 bases from J, the junction contained 10 bases not matched to a gene.

This sequence joins TRBV11-2 and TRBJ2-3; D possibly corresponds to TRBD2 (6 bases). Trimming took 5 bases from V and 0 from J, leaving 21 bases between them. Germline loops: CDR1 SGHAT, CDR2 FQNNGV. This CDR3 has 18 residues. CDR3 sequence reads: CASSLPSWGTSSTDTQYF. DNA of the CDR3: TGTGCCAGCAGCCTCCCGTCGTGGGGGACTTCTAGCACAGATACGCAGTATTTT.